The 13 T cell receptor beta chains below come from one sample, sequenced in a study of blood T cell repertoires in COVID-19. Data came from immunoSEQ multiplex PCR; TCRdb stores just in-frame clones and leaves some out. The sample carries roughly 140,000 clones, under 90% recorded once. Specimen: peripheral blood. These receptors all stem from a human donor in a cohort sampled during active COVID-19.

This clone appeared a few times. The rearrangement joins TRBV7-3 to TRBJ2-7, with 7 bases aligning to TRBD2. J gave up 4 bases and V 1 base, and 7 bases lay outside the gene matches. Germline V lookup: CDR1 SGHTA, CDR2 FQGTGA. The CDR3 spans 15 residues. The CDR3 DNA follows: TGTGCCAGCAGCTTAAACCCCGGGGGACTATACGAGCAGTACTTC. This codes for CASSLNPGGLYEQYF.

This clone has a handful of counts. This chain connects TRBV2 to TRBJ2-3; TRBD2 matches at 16 bases. Germline trimming cut 6 bases from V and 0 bases from J; bases unmatched to any gene: 6. CDR1 is SNHLY and CDR2 is FYNNEI in the germline V gene. The length of the CDR3 is 18 residues. CDR3 loop: CASRKGLAGGTSTDTQYF. DNA for the CDR3: TGTGCCAGCAGAAAGGGACTAGCGGGAGGGACTAGCACAGATACGCAGTATTTT. The full variable domain, rest sourced from reference TRBV2 and TRBJ2-3, is EPEVTQTPSHQVTQMGQEVILRCVPISNHLYFYWYRQILGQKVEFLVSFYNNEISEKSEIFDDQFSVERPDGSNFTLKIRSTKLEDSAMYFCASRKGLAGGTSTDTQYFGPGTRLTVL.

The J gene is TRBJ1-5, the V gene TRBV7-8, with 7 nucleotides matching TRBD1. J was trimmed by 0 bases and V by 3 bases; bases with no gene match: 5. This CDR3 is built from 16 residues. Germline V gene sequence: CDR1 SGHVS, CDR2 FQNEAQ. Here the CDR3 DNA reads TGTGCCAGCAGCTTTCGGGACAGAACTAGCAATCAGCCCCAGCATTTT. This codes for CASSFRDRTSNQPQHF.

The V gene is TRBV7-2, the J gene TRBJ2-3; 11 bases align to TRBD2. CDR1 and CDR2 from the germline V gene are SGHTA and FQGNSA. The J segment lost 7 bases and the V segment lost 3 bases, leaving 6 bases of the junction unmatched. The CDR3 runs 15 residues. The CDR3 DNA reads as TGTGCCAGCAGCTTCCAGACTAGCGGGATATATACGCAGTATTTT. Translated, it gives CASSFQTSGIYTQYF.

The genes are TRBV4-3 and TRBJ2-7, with D possibly matching TRBD2 (6 bases). This CDR3 has 18 residues. The germline V and J ends were trimmed by 0 bases and 2 bases, with 20 bases remaining between them. Germline V gene sequence: CDR1 LGHNA, CDR2 YSLEER. The CDR3 DNA reads as TGCGCCAGCAGCCAAGATGTCTTTTCCGGGACTGGAGCCTACGAGCAGTACTTC. Translating gives CASSQDVFSGTGAYEQYF.

This clone was recorded only once. This chain links TRBV9 with TRBJ2-2; possible D gene TRBD1, 5 bases. The V end was cut by 3 bases, the J end by 2 bases, with 5 bases between. Germline assignment: CDR1 SGDLS and CDR2 YYNGEE. This CDR3 has 13 residues. The DNA for the CDR3 is TGTGCCAGCAGCGGGGGCAACACCGGGGAGCTGTTTTTT. This codes for CASSGGNTGELFF.

This chain connects TRBV4-3 to TRBJ1-4; 7 bases align to TRBD1. After removal of 5 bases from V and 4 bases from J, the junction contained 4 bases not matched to a gene. Germline V gives CDR1 LGHNA, CDR2 YSLEER. The CDR3 covers 14 residues. CDR3 region: CASSADRFNEKLFF. The DNA of the CDR3 is TGCGCCAGCAGCGCGGACAGGTTTAATGAAAAACTGTTTTTT.

The chain links TRBV6-5 to TRBJ2-7, with TRBD1 as a possible D gene (5 bases). Germline lookup yields CDR1 MNHEY and CDR2 SVGAGI. Trimming took 5 bases from V and 2 from J, leaving 10 bases between them. This CDR3 has 13 amino acids. The CDR3 DNA is TGTGCCAGCAGTCCACAGGAACCCTACGAGCAGTACTTC. Protein product: CASSPQEPYEQYF.

This clone was picked up one time. This rearrangement joins TRBV4-2 to TRBJ2-7; 9 bases are shared with TRBD2. Trimming at V came to 1 base and at J to 2 bases, leaving 9 bases not matched to a gene. The CDR3 loop spans 17 amino acids. Germline CDR1 reads LGHNA; CDR2 reads YNFKEQ. CDR3 coding DNA: TGTGCCAGCAGCCAAGTCCAAACTAGCGGGCTCACCTACGAGCAGTACTTC. It encodes CASSQVQTSGLTYEQYF.

Only one count was recorded for this clone. The chain couples TRBV21-1 to TRBJ2-3; TRBD2 is the table's D call and was not checked against the DNA. TRBV21-1 constitutes a pseudogene. This CDR3 contains 18 residues. CDR3 protein: CASSKALLGGARTDTQYF. For the CDR3, the DNA is TGTGCCAGCAGCAAAGCGCTCTTGGGGGGGGCTAGGACAGATACGCAGTATTTT.

The V and J genes are TRBV1 and TRBJ1-1; the tabulated D call, TRBD1, remains unverified against the DNA. TRBV1 constitutes a pseudogene. The CDR3 totals 21 residues. The CDR3 DNA is TGCACCGGCAGCCAAGTCCTCTTTCCGGGACAGGGGGTGACTATGAACACTGAAGCTTTCTTT. Its translation: CTGSQVLFPGQGVTMNTEAFF.

The chain uses TRBV2 and TRBJ1-2, with D tentatively TRBD1 (6 bases). The germline gives CDR1 SNHLY, CDR2 FYNNEI. V was trimmed by 6 bases and J by 8 bases, leaving 13 bases between them. The CDR3 length is 12 residues. In nucleotides, the CDR3 is TGTGCCAGCAGGGAACGACAGGAGGGCTACACCTTC. The encoded protein is CASRERQEGYTF.

The DNA for the CDR3 is TGTGCCAGCAGCCAAGATCCCTCCACAGATACGCAGTATTTT. The encoded protein is CASSQDPSTDTQYF. The chain couples TRBV4-2 to TRBJ2-3; D gene unclear. Germline lookup yields CDR1 LGHNA and CDR2 YNFKEQ. The CDR3 sequence is 14 residues long. V was pared by 0 bases and J by 2 bases, with 6 bases between.